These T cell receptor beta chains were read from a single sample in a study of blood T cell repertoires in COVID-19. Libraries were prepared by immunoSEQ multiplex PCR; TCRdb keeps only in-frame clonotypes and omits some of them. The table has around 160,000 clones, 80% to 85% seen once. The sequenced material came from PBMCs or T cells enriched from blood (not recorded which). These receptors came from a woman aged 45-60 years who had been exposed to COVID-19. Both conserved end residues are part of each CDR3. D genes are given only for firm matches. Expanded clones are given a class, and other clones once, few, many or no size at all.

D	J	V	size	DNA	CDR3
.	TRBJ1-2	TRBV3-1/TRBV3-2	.	TGTGCCAGCAGCCCGAGGGGGGGCAACTATGGCTACACCTTC	CASSPRGGNYGYTF
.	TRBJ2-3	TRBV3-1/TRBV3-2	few	TGTGCCAGCAGCCAGAGAGTGGGGGCAGGAGAGGATACGCAGTATTTT	CASSQRVGAGEDTQYF
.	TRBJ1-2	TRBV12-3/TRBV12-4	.	TGTGCCAGCAGTTTGGACAGTAACTATGGCTACACCTTC	CASSLDSNYGYTF
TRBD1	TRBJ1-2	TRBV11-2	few	TGTGCCAGCAGCCGGACAGGGGCCAACTATGGCTACACCTTC	CASSRTGANYGYTF
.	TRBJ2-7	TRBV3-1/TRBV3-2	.	TGTGCCAGCAGCAGGGGCTACGAGCAGTACTTC	CASSRGYEQYF
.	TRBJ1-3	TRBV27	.	TGTGCCAGCAGTTTTGATGGAACAGAACGAGCAGGAAACACCATATATTTT	CASSFDGTERAGNTIYF
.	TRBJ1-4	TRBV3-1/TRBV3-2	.	TGTGCCAGCAGCCAAGGCGCGACAGGTGAAAAACTGTTTTTT	CASSQGATGEKLFF
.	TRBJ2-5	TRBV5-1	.	TGCGCCAGCTCGGTCGGGGGAACACAAGAGACCCAGTACTTC	CASSVGGTQETQYF
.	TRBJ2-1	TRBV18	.	TGTGCCAGCTCACCACCGGCACAGTACAATGAGCAGTTCTTC	CASSPPAQYNEQFF
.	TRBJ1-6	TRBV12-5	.	TGTGCTAGTGGCAGGACTTCCCCGAGCTCCTATAATTCACCCCTCCACTTT	CASGRTSPSSYNSPLHF
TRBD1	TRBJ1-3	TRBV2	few	TGTGCCAGCAGTGTGGACAGGGCAGGAAACACCATATATTTT	CASSVDRAGNTIYF
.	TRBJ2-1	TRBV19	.	TGTGCCACCAATCCTGACAGCTCTCCTAACAATGAGCAGTTCTTC	CATNPDSSPNNEQFF
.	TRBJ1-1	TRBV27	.	TGTGCCAGCAGTGCGAAAACAGGGTCCCCTGAAGCTTTCTTT	CASSAKTGSPEAFF
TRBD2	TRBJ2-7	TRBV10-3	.	TGTGCCATCGGGGTAGTTAGCGGGAGGGCCGGGCAGTACTTC	CAIGVVSGRAGQYF
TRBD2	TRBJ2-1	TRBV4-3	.	TGCGCCAGCAGCCCGACCGGGACTAGCGGTTACAATGAGCAGTTCTTC	CASSPTGTSGYNEQFF
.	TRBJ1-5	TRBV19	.	TGTGCCAGTAGTTGGCCCCCCCAGCCCCAGCATTTT	CASSWPPQPQHF
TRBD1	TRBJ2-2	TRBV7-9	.	TGTGCCAGCAGCCCACCCGGGACAGGGAAGGAGCTGTTTTTT	CASSPPGTGKELFF